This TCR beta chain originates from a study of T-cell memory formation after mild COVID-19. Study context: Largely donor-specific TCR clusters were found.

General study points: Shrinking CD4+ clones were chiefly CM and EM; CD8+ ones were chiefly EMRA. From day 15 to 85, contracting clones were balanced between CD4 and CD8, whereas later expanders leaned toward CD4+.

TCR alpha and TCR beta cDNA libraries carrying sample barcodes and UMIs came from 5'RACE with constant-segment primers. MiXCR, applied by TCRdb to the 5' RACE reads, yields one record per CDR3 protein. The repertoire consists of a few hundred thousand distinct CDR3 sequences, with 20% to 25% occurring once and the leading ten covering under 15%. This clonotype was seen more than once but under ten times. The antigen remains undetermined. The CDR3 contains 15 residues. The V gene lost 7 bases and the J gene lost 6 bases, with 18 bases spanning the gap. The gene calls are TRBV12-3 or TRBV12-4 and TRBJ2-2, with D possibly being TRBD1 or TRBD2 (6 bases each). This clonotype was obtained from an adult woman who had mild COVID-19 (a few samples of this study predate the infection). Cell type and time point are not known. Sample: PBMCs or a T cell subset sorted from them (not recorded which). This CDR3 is CASTKRGDFPGELFF. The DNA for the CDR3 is TGTGCCAGCACCAAAAGGGGGGATTTCCCCGGGGAGCTGTTTTTT.